One sample yielded the 3 T cell receptor beta chains listed below, sequenced in a study of early T cells in non-severe SARS-CoV-2 infection. TCRdb re-called the 5' RACE reads through MiXCR, storing one row per CDR3 protein. The data hold approximately 97,000 distinct CDR3 sequences, with about an eighth observed a single time. The specimen was whole blood. The receptors shown here come from an adult who was a healthcare worker with PCR-confirmed SARS-CoV-2 infection or an uninfected control (not recorded which).

This clonotype was recorded once. The chain has TRBV7-9 and TRBJ2-3, with 7 bases identical to TRBD1. CDR1 SEHNR and CDR2 FQNEAQ come from the germline V gene (reference sequence). V lost 2 bases, J lost 2 bases, and 4 bases stayed unmatched. The CDR3 covers 15 residues. The CDR3 is CASSLWDRDTDTQYF. Here the CDR3 DNA reads TGTGCCAGCAGCTTATGGGACAGAGACACAGATACGCAGTATTTT.

The sample holds a few counts of this clonotype. This chain uses TRBV27 with TRBJ1-4, with D uncertain. This CDR3 is built from 16 residues. The V gene's germline CDR1 is MNHEY and CDR2 SMNVEV (reference sequence). V was shortened by 2 bases and J by 3 bases, with 13 bases between the two germline ends. CDR3 DNA: TGTGCCAGCAGTTTAGACGTGAGGCTTGCTAATGAAAAACTGTTTTTT. Translation: CASSLDVRLANEKLFF.

This clonotype was seen a few times. CDR3 loop: CSVEDRNGPNTEAFF. CDR3 bases: TGCAGCGTTGAAGATCGGAACGGTCCGAACACTGAAGCTTTCTTT. This chain links TRBV29-1 with TRBJ1-1; no definite D call. The germline V and J ends were trimmed by 0 bases and 1 base, with 12 bases remaining between them. The CDR3 runs to 15 residues. Germline values: CDR1 SQVTM, CDR2 ANQGSEA.